The 30 T cell receptor beta chains below all came from one sample that was sequenced in a study of T cell responses to AZD1222 COVID-19 vaccine. Sequenced by immunoSEQ multiplex PCR; TCRdb stores in-frame clones only, minus some. Seen here are 150,000 to 200,000 clones, 75% to 90% observed once, and the top ten hold about 6.9%. The sequencing here drew on peripheral blood, taken on day 0 of AZD1222 vaccination. Receptors originate from an adult in good health.

The chain is built from TRBV29-1 and TRBJ2-5; D is ambiguous. From germline, CDR1 is SQVTM and CDR2 ANQGSEA. This CDR3 has 11 residues. V shed 4 bases and J shed 5 bases, with 8 bases lying between them. CDR3 nucleotides: TGCAGCGTTGTGGTGCTGGAGACCCAGTACTTC. The encoded protein is CSVVVLETQYF. The full variable domain, its missing parts supplied by reference TRBV29-1 and TRBJ2-5, is SAVISQKPSRDICQRGTSLTIQCQVDSQVTMMFWYRQQPGQSLTLIATANQGSEATYESGFVIDKFPISRPNLTFSTLTVSNMSPEDSSIYLCSVVVLETQYFGPGTRLLVL.

This clone appeared once. The chain couples TRBV7-2 to TRBJ1-6; 8 positions match TRBD1. The CDR3 extends over 18 amino acids. Germline CDR1 is SGHTA and CDR2 is FQGNSA. V was pared by 1 base and J by 2 bases, with 7 bases of the junction left unmatched. The CDR3, as DNA: TGTGCCAGCAGCTTAGTTTTTGGACAGGGCGCCTATAATTCACCCCTCCACTTT. It translates to CASSLVFGQGAYNSPLHF. Full variable domain (outside the CDR3, taken from reference TRBV7-2 and TRBJ1-6): GAGVSQSPSNKVTEKGKDVELRCDPISGHTALYWYRQSLGQGLEFLIYFQGNSAPDKSGLPSDRFSAERTGGSVSTLTIQRTQQEDSAVYLCASSLVFGQGAYNSPLHFGNGTRLTVT.

The rearrangement uses TRBV5-1 and TRBJ1-5; 8 nucleotides agree with TRBD1. Germline values: CDR1 SGHRS, CDR2 YFSETQ. The CDR3 has 17 amino acids. V trimming: 0 bases; J trimming: 2 bases; junction bases outside the gene matches: 7. CDR3: CASSLGVRGQGNQPQHF. The CDR3 DNA sequence: TGCGCCAGCAGCTTGGGGGTTAGGGGACAGGGCAATCAGCCCCAGCATTTT.

The genes are TRBV9 and TRBJ1-6; 8 bases fit TRBD1. CDR1 is SGDLS, CDR2 YYNGEE, per germline. J lost 7 bases, V lost 0 bases, and 6 bases had no gene match. The CDR3 loop spans 16 amino acids. Here the CDR3 reads CASSVGFSGGNSPLHF. Here the CDR3 DNA reads TGTGCCAGCAGCGTAGGATTTTCAGGGGGCAATTCACCCCTCCACTTT.

The chain links TRBV19 to TRBJ1-4, with unresolved D. Germline CDR1 and CDR2: LNHDA and SQIVND (reference sequence). V shed 9 bases and J shed 8 bases, with 22 bases lying between them. The CDR3 totals 15 residues. The CDR3 here is CASGPVGQNQEKLFF. In DNA, the CDR3 is TGTGCCAGCGGGCCAGTAGGCCAGAATCAGGAAAAACTGTTTTTT.

V and J are TRBV5-1 and TRBJ2-2; D is unclear. The CDR3 consists of 13 residues. The ends were cut back, 7 bases at V and 3 bases at J, with 10 bases in the middle. Looked up from germline, CDR1 is SGHRS and CDR2 is YFSETQ. CDR3 amino acids: CASGRTDTGELFF. CDR3 DNA sequence: TGCGCCAGCGGACGGACGGACACCGGGGAGCTGTTTTTT.

This clone has more than one count but fewer than ten. The chain recombines TRBV10-2 with TRBJ1-1; D unclear. Per germline, CDR1 WSHSY and CDR2 SAAADI. Trimming removed 3 bases at V and 5 bases at J, with 22 bases between. The length of the CDR3 is 17 residues. CDR3 sequence reads: CASSDPIQRALGTEAFF. CDR3 bases: TGCGCCAGCAGTGACCCAATCCAAAGGGCTTTAGGGACTGAAGCTTTCTTT.

The CDR3 reads CASSQVPGGQFF. DNA for the CDR3: TGCGCCAGCAGCCAAGTTCCAGGGGGACAGTTCTTC. The rearrangement uses TRBV4-1 and TRBJ2-1; 7 positions agree with TRBD1. Germline-derived CDR1 and CDR2 are MGHRA and YSYEKL. J was trimmed by 13 bases and V by 1 base; bases with no gene match: 4. CDR3 length: 12 amino acids.

In DNA form, the CDR3 reads TGTGCCAGCAGTGAATCTGTCATCTACCTGGGGGGCTACACCTTC. The encoded protein is CASSESVIYLGGYTF. The chain has TRBV6-1 and TRBJ1-2; D call uncertain. The CDR3 totals 15 residues. The V end lost 2 bases, the J end lost 8 bases, and 18 bases lay between the germline ends. Germline V gives CDR1 MNHNS, CDR2 SASEGT.

The V gene is TRBV23-1, the J gene TRBJ2-7, with D unresolved. TRBV23-1 belongs to the ORF category, with a function that is uncertain. This CDR3 is built from 17 residues. V was shortened by 8 bases and J by 3 bases, with 26 bases between the two germline ends. CDR3 sequence reads: CASGPLSRPIKCYEQYV. CDR3 in DNA: TGCGCCAGCGGACCCCTGAGTCGGCCTATTAAATGCTACGAGCAGTACGTC.

The chain is built from TRBV27 and TRBJ2-1; 7 nucleotides match TRBD1. The CDR3 loop spans 16 amino acids. With V trimmed by 3 bases and J by 8 bases, 13 bases remained unmatched. Germline V CDR1 and CDR2: MNHEY, SMNVEV (reference sequence). As DNA, the CDR3 is TGTGCCAGCAGTTTCTCGACAGGGCCGGTATCGGATGAGCAGTTCTTC. Protein product: CASSFSTGPVSDEQFF.

Written as DNA, the CDR3 is TGCAGTGCTAGTTTTGGGGTCGCCTACGAGCAGTACTTC. Its translation: CSASFGVAYEQYF. The J gene is TRBJ2-7, the V gene TRBV20-1; D is undetermined. Germline V gene data show CDR1 as DFQATT and CDR2 as SNEGSKA (reference sequence). The V end lost 3 bases, the J end lost 2 bases, and 11 bases lay between the germline ends. The length of the CDR3 is 13 residues.

The chain recombines TRBV6-5 with TRBJ1-4; D is uncertain. The germline V gene encodes CDR1 MNHEY and CDR2 SVGAGI. Between the trimmed V and J ends, which lost 2 bases and 5 bases, there was a span of 12 bases. This CDR3 region has 15 residues. The chain's CDR3 is CASSYGEGVNEKLFF. The CDR3 nucleotides are TGTGCCAGCAGTTACGGTGAGGGCGTAAATGAAAAACTGTTTTTT.

This chain uses TRBV5-1 with TRBJ2-5, with 8 bases aligning to TRBD2. The CDR3 runs 13 residues. The germline V gene has CDR1 SGHRS and CDR2 YFSETQ. Germline trimming cut 5 bases from V and 5 bases from J; bases unmatched to any gene: 5. The CDR3 DNA is TGCGCCAGCAGTGGGACTAGTTTCGAGACCCAGTACTTC. This codes for CASSGTSFETQYF. The whole variable domain, filled in from reference TRBV5-1 and TRBJ2-5, reads KAGVTQTPRYLIKTRGQQVTLSCSPISGHRSVSWYQQTPGQGLQFLFEYFSETQRNKGNFPGRFSGRQFSNSRSEMNVSTLELGDSALYLCASSGTSFETQYFGPGTRLLVL.

This chain links TRBV5-1 with TRBJ2-7; D unclear. The V gene lost 2 bases and the J gene lost 0 bases, with 9 bases spanning the gap. CDR3 length: 14 residues. The germline V gene has CDR1 SGHRS and CDR2 YFSETQ. CDR3 protein: CASSFISGSYEQYF. The CDR3 DNA reads TGCGCCAGCAGCTTCATTTCAGGCTCCTACGAGCAGTACTTC.

The V and J genes are TRBV10-3 and TRBJ2-5; D not resolved. CDR3 length: 12 residues. V lost 3 bases, J lost 5 bases, and 7 bases lay in between. Germline values: CDR1 ENHRY, CDR2 SYGVKD. The CDR3 protein is CAISDGLETQYF. The CDR3 DNA follows: TGTGCCATCAGTGACGGGCTGGAGACCCAGTACTTC.

This chain joins TRBV5-1 and TRBJ2-2; weak D call: TRBD2 (6 bases). Trimming shortened V by 6 bases and J by 0 bases, and 12 bases separated the two germline ends. In germline, CDR1 is SGHRS, CDR2 YFSETQ. The CDR3 extends over 15 amino acids. The CDR3 DNA follows: TGCGCCAGCAATGGAGGACTAACGAACACCGGGGAGCTGTTTTTT. It yields the protein CASNGGLTNTGELFF.

V usage is TRBV7-9 and J usage is TRBJ1-5; D might be TRBD1 (5 bases). The germline CDR1 and CDR2 sequences are SEHNR and FQNEAQ (reference sequence). V was trimmed by 5 bases and J by 5 bases, leaving 7 bases between them. This CDR3 has 12 amino acids. In DNA, the CDR3 is TGTGCCAGCAGCCGGGGGGATCAGCCCCAGCATTTT. Its translation: CASSRGDQPQHF.

This rearrangement joins TRBV7-3 to TRBJ2-5; the match to TRBD2 covers 9 bases. The germline CDR1 and CDR2 sequences are SGHTA and FQGTGA. The junction had 6 bases not matched to a gene; V was cut back by 5 bases and J by 2 bases. The CDR3 is 15 amino acids. The CDR3 nucleotides read TGTGCCAGCAGCCTAAGCAGCGGGGGGCAAGAGACCCAGTACTTC. Translation gives CASSLSSGGQETQYF.

The chain uses TRBV5-4 and TRBJ1-1; maybe TRBD1 (5 bases). The ends were cut back, 7 bases at V and 4 bases at J, with 8 bases in the middle. Germline V gene lookup returns CDR1 SGHNT and CDR2 YYREEE (reference sequence). The length of the CDR3 is 11 residues. CDR3 bases: TGTGCCAGCGATGGGGGCACTGAAGCTTTCTTT. Residues: CASDGGTEAFF.

CDR3 bases: TGTGCCAGCTCAATGGGACATGATGAAAAACTGTTTTTT. Translating it yields CASSMGHDEKLFF. The rearrangement uses TRBV19 and TRBJ1-4; a weak D match, TRBD1 (6 bases). Trimming removed 9 bases at V and 6 bases at J, with 14 bases between. The CDR3 consists of 13 residues. The germline gives CDR1 LNHDA, CDR2 SQIVND (reference sequence).

The CDR3 reads CASSEHLSGQPQHF. CDR3 in DNA: TGTGCCAGCAGTGAACACTTGAGTGGTCAGCCCCAGCATTTT. The chain couples TRBV6-1 to TRBJ1-5; unclear D gene. The CDR3 runs to 14 residues. Trimming stripped 2 bases from V and 6 bases from J, with 11 bases between. Germline CDR1 is MNHNS and CDR2 is SASEGT.

The J gene is TRBJ2-4, the V gene TRBV7-2, with a tentative D call TRBD1 (6 bases). The CDR3 runs to 16 residues. Germline-derived CDR1 and CDR2 are SGHTA and FQGNSA. The V gene lost 5 bases and the J gene lost 0 bases, with 14 bases spanning the gap. CDR3 DNA sequence: TGTGCCAGCAGCCCAGGGGAGTATCTAGCCAAAAACATTCAGTACTTC. Its translation: CASSPGEYLAKNIQYF.

This chain connects TRBV7-9 to TRBJ2-2; the D is unclear. V lost 1 base and J lost 4, with 7 bases in between. The V gene's germline CDR1 is SEHNR and CDR2 FQNEAQ (reference sequence). This CDR3 has 14 amino acids. Written as DNA, the CDR3 is TGTGCCAGCAGCTTAGTTACATCCACCGGGGAGCTGTTTTTT. As protein: CASSLVTSTGELFF.

The table lists this clone with a few counts. The chain employs TRBV10-3 and TRBJ1-1, with unresolved D. With 10 bases removed from V and 1 base from J, the gap between germline ends came to 22 bases. The V gene's germline CDR1 is ENHRY and CDR2 SYGVKD. The CDR3 length is 16 residues. The CDR3: CANPRHSEEQNTEAFF. The DNA for the CDR3 is TGTGCCAACCCTCGGCACAGTGAAGAGCAGAACACTGAAGCTTTCTTT.

The chain carries TRBV11-1 and TRBJ1-5; 7 bases match TRBD1. The trim removed 8 bases at V and 4 bases at J, leaving 5 bases unmatched. Germline V gene lookup returns CDR1 SGHAT and CDR2 FQDESV (reference sequence). The CDR3 has 13 residues. The CDR3 coding sequence is TGTGCCAGCGCCAGGGGGGCTAATCAGCCCCAGCATTTT. Amino acid sequence: CASARGANQPQHF.

The chain links TRBV24-1 to TRBJ2-3, with D perhaps TRBD1 (6 bases). V lost 4 bases and J 2 bases, leaving 12 bases between the germline ends. The CDR3 covers 15 residues. Germline V gene sequence: CDR1 KGHDR, CDR2 SFDVKD. CDR3 region: CATSDPRGPTDTQYF. CDR3 DNA: TGTGCCACCAGTGACCCCAGGGGACCCACAGATACGCAGTATTTT.

V is TRBV7-6 and J is TRBJ2-5; unclear D gene. This CDR3 region has 13 residues. Germline values: CDR1 SGHVS, CDR2 FNYEAQ. V lost 2 bases, J lost 7 bases, and 11 bases lay in between. The CDR3 loop is CASSLRSEGTQYF. DNA for the CDR3: TGTGCCAGCAGCTTAAGGAGCGAAGGGACCCAGTACTTC.

The V gene is TRBV6-1, the J gene TRBJ2-1; D remains ambiguous. CDR1 is MNHNS and CDR2 is SASEGT in the germline V gene. Deletions cut 2 bases from V and 15 bases from J, with 8 bases between. This CDR3 has 10 amino acids. The CDR3 nucleotides are TGTGCCAGCAGTGAATACGGGTCGTTCTTC. Protein sequence: CASSEYGSFF.

V and J are TRBV7-3 and TRBJ1-2; 9 bases align to TRBD1. The CDR3 runs to 17 residues. Germline V CDR1 and CDR2: SGHTA, FQGTGA. V lost 4 bases to trimming and J lost 4 bases; unmatched junction nucleotides: 13. In DNA, the CDR3 is TGTGCCAGCAGCTCATGGGATAACAGGGGGCGATCCTATGGCTACACCTTC. This codes for CASSSWDNRGRSYGYTF. Drawing the rest from reference TRBV7-3 and TRBJ1-2, the complete variable domain is GAGVSQTPSNKVTEKGKYVELRCDPISGHTALYWYRQSLGQGPEFLIYFQGTGAADDSGLPNDRFFAVRPEGSVSTLKIQRTERGDSAVYLCASSSWDNRGRSYGYTFGSGTRLTVV.